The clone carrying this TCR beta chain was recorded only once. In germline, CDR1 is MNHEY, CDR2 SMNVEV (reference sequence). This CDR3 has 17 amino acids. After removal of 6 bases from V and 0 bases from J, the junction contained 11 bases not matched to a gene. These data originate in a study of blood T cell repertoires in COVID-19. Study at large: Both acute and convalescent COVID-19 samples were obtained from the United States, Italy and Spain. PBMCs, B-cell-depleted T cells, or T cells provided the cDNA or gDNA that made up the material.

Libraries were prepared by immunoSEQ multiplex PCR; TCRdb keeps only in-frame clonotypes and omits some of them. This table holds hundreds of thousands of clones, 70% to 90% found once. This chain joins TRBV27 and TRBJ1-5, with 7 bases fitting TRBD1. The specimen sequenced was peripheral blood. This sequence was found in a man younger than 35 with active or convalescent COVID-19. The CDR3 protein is CASSLDRNPYSNQPQHF. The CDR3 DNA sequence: TGTGCCAGCAGCCTGGACAGGAACCCTTATAGCAATCAGCCCCAGCATTTT.